This paragraph reports one T cell receptor (beta chain). Aged 18 to 65, the patients had hyperthyroidism that was newly diagnosed and had lasted under 2 months. Reasons for excluding patients were uncontrolled infection, other autoimmune disease, pregnancy or lactation. PBMCs came from more than 9 ml fresh peripheral blood. The data derive from a study of T cells in Graves' hyperthyroidism and ophthalmopathy. Germline CDR1 and CDR2: SGDLS and YYNGEE. The ends were cut back, 0 bases at V and 5 bases at J, with 15 bases in the middle. CDR3 length: 15 amino acids. RNA transcripts provided the source from which TCR beta CDR3 regions were amplified. The TCR CDR3 first-round RT-PCR relied on the HTBI primer set. Each CDR3 protein is one row after TCRdb ran MiXCR on the multiplex PCR reads. The sample has 250,000 to 300,000 distinct CDR3 sequences; over 12% are singletons.

This chain connects TRBV9 to TRBJ2-7; a possible D gene is TRBD2 (7 bases). What was sequenced was blood. The clonotype was recovered from a woman in her 50s with Graves' hyperthyroidism that later progressed to Graves' ophthalmopathy. In DNA, the CDR3 is TGTGCCAGCAGCGTAGGAGGGGGGGGGGCGGACGAGCAGTACTTC. It is translated as CASSVGGGGADEQYF.